These T cell receptor beta chains were read from a single sample in a study of beta chain features in type 1 diabetes. Clones were read by immunoSEQ multiplex PCR, and TCRdb kept only the in-frame ones, dropping some. The sample carries about 200,000 clones, under 13% recorded once. What was sequenced was central memory CD4+ T cells from blood. The receptors shown here come from a man between 18 and 29 years old in good health. The CDR3 runs from the conserved cysteine through the conserved F or W. A D gene is named only where the DNA matches it firmly. The size field is filled for only some rows; it gives once, few, many or a size class.

d_gene | j_gene | abundance | v_gene | CDR3aa | CDR3nt
- | TRBJ2-7 | - | TRBV21-1 | CASSTLYYEQYF | TGTGCCAGCAGCACCCTCTACTACGAGCAGTACTTC
- | TRBJ1-1 | - | TRBV30 | CAWSTAVGDNTEAFF | TGTGCCTGGAGTACGGCAGTGGGAGATAACACTGAAGCTTTCTTT
- | TRBJ2-5 | few | TRBV29-1 | CSVEDRNLPSEWGETQYF | TGCAGCGTTGAAGATCGAAATCTCCCAAGCGAATGGGGAGAGACCCAGTACTTC
TRBD2 | TRBJ2-1 | - | TRBV5-1 | CASSPTSGGYNEQFF | TGCGCCAGCAGCCCGACTAGCGGGGGGTACAATGAGCAGTTCTTC
- | TRBJ1-1 | - | TRBV16 | CASSRSVGGWIAFF | TGTGCCAGCAGCCGCTCCGTTGGGGGCTGGATAGCTTTCTTT
TRBD2 | TRBJ2-1 | - | TRBV14 | CASTKTAGGYYNEQFF | TGTGCCAGCACCAAGACAGCGGGAGGGTACTACAATGAGCAGTTCTTC
- | TRBJ1-4 | few | TRBV25-1 | CASSEGGRGNEKLFF | TGTGCCAGCAGTGAGGGAGGGAGGGGAAATGAAAAACTGTTTTTT
- | TRBJ1-4 | few | TRBV5-4 | CASSLDGGRIEKLFF | TGTGCCAGCAGCTTGGATGGGGGGCGCATTGAAAAACTGTTTTTT
TRBD1 | TRBJ2-5 | - | TRBV7-8 | CASSYPGQGRETQYF | TGTGCCAGCAGCTATCCGGGACAGGGACGGGAGACCCAGTACTTC
TRBD1 | TRBJ2-3 | - | TRBV29-1 | CSVIRQGGSTDTQYF | TGCAGCGTTATCCGACAGGGCGGTTCCACAGATACGCAGTATTTT
- | TRBJ1-2 | few | TRBV6-1 | CASRLGQRNYGYTF | TGTGCCAGCAGACTCGGACAGCGAAACTATGGCTACACCTTC
- | TRBJ2-3 | - | TRBV9 | CASSADYGGGSGSTDTQYF | TGTGCCAGCAGCGCGGACTATGGGGGTGGCAGCGGTAGCACAGATACGCAGTATTTT
TRBD2 | TRBJ2-5 | - | TRBV7-8 | CASSLGTSGVYQETQYF | TGTGCCAGCAGCTTAGGGACTAGCGGGGTGTACCAAGAGACCCAGTACTTC
TRBD1 | TRBJ2-7 | few | TRBV18 | CASSPLLIGQGSSYEQYF | TGTGCCAGCTCACCACTTTTAATCGGACAGGGGTCATCCTACGAGCAGTACTTC
TRBD2 | TRBJ2-5 | - | TRBV6-5 | CASRPSGRGETQYF | TGTGCCAGCAGACCTAGCGGGAGGGGAGAGACCCAGTACTTC
TRBD1 | TRBJ2-5 | - | TRBV6-6 | CASRRDRETQYF | TGTGCCAGCAGGAGGGACAGAGAGACCCAGTACTTC
- | TRBJ2-7 | many | TRBV30 | CAWSDYPSGEQYF | TGTGCCTGGAGCGACTATCCCTCGGGCGAGCAGTACTTC
- | TRBJ2-1 | many | TRBV30 | CAWSADFAGHDEQFF | TGTGCCTGGAGCGCTGACTTTGCCGGGCACGATGAGCAGTTCTTC
- | TRBJ2-5 | few | TRBV30 | CAWSGRETQYF | TGTGCCTGGAGTGGGAGGGAGACCCAGTACTTC
- | TRBJ1-1 | - | TRBV28 | CATGGYTTEAFF | TGTGCCACCGGTGGGTATACCACTGAAGCTTTCTTT
- | TRBJ1-1 | few | TRBV5-1 | CASSLGGRTEAFF | TGCGCCAGCAGCTTGGGAGGGAGAACTGAAGCTTTCTTT
TRBD2 | TRBJ2-5 | - | TRBV5-4 | CASSLTSGLEETQYF | TGTGCCAGCAGCTTGACTAGCGGGCTAGAAGAGACCCAGTACTTC
TRBD2 | TRBJ2-1 | - | TRBV29-1 | CSVEPSGSHNEQFF | TGCAGCGTTGAACCTAGCGGGAGCCACAATGAGCAGTTCTTC
TRBD1 | TRBJ2-1 | - | TRBV29-1 | CSVDRGRRDEQFF | TGCAGCGTTGACAGGGGGCGCCGGGATGAGCAGTTCTTC
- | TRBJ2-3 | few | TRBV29-1 | CSVRETGADTQYF | TGCAGCGTTCGGGAAACAGGAGCAGATACGCAGTATTTT
TRBD2 | TRBJ2-3 | few | TRBV7-3 | CASSLVAGGPDTQYF | TGTGCCAGCAGCTTGGTAGCGGGAGGGCCAGATACGCAGTATTTT
- | TRBJ2-7 | - | TRBV5-1 | CASSLPPGEQYF | TGCGCCAGCAGCCTTCCCCCTGGGGAGCAGTACTTC
- | TRBJ1-4 | - | TRBV30 | CAWSGQRGRGEKLFF | TGTGCCTGGAGTGGACAGCGGGGGCGCGGTGAAAAACTGTTTTTT
TRBD2 | TRBJ2-1 | few | TRBV9 | CASSSGLAGRIEQFF | TGTGCCAGCAGCTCCGGACTAGCGGGAAGAATTGAGCAGTTCTTC
- | TRBJ2-2 | - | TRBV4-2 | CASSQRSITGELFF | TGTGCCAGCAGCCAGCGATCAATAACCGGGGAGCTGTTTTTT
TRBD1 | TRBJ1-5 | few | TRBV7-2 | CASSPGQGGQPQHF | TGTGCCAGCAGCCCCGGACAGGGTGGTCAGCCCCAGCATTTT
- | TRBJ1-1 | - | TRBV7-8 | CASSLAWQGSAEAFF | TGTGCCAGCAGCTTAGCGTGGCAGGGCTCCGCTGAAGCTTTCTTT
TRBD2 | TRBJ2-7 | few | TRBV30 | CAWERGNSYEQYF | TGTGCCTGGGAGCGGGGAAACTCCTACGAGCAGTACTTC
TRBD2 | TRBJ2-3 | - | TRBV18 | CASSLAGGLEDTQYF | TGTGCCAGCTCCCTAGCGGGAGGCCTAGAAGATACGCAGTATTTT
- | TRBJ2-5 | many | TRBV7-2 | CASSVPGGRSETQYF | TGTGCCAGCAGCGTCCCCGGGGGCCGGTCGGAGACCCAGTACTTC
- | TRBJ1-4 | - | TRBV29-1 | CSVGPTGTNEKLFF | TGCAGCGTTGGCCCGACTGGGACTAATGAAAAACTGTTTTTT
- | TRBJ1-4 | few | TRBV30 | CAWNGGGGIHEKLFF | TGTGCCTGGAATGGAGGAGGGGGTATTCATGAAAAACTGTTTTTT
- | TRBJ2-7 | few | TRBV7-2 | CASSKDRSYEQYF | TGTGCCAGCAGCAAGGACAGATCCTACGAGCAGTACTTC
- | TRBJ2-1 | few | TRBV29-1 | CSVVGDLNEQFF | TGCAGCGTTGTGGGGGACTTGAATGAGCAGTTCTTC
TRBD2 | TRBJ2-5 | few | TRBV4-1 | CASSQVVSGIETQYF | TGCGCCAGCAGCCAAGTGGTGAGCGGGATCGAGACCCAGTACTTC
- | TRBJ2-5 | - | TRBV27 | CASSLTDRETQYF | TGTGCCAGCAGTTTAACTGATAGAGAGACCCAGTACTTC
TRBD1 | TRBJ2-7 | few | TRBV6-5 | CASRRTGGSYEQYF | TGTGCCAGCAGAAGGACAGGGGGGTCCTACGAGCAGTACTTC
- | TRBJ2-3 | - | TRBV29-1 | CSVVSPGTDTQYF | TGCAGCGTTGTCTCGCCTGGCACAGATACGCAGTATTTT
TRBD1 | TRBJ2-7 | - | TRBV6-1 | CASSRSTGGDEQYF | TGTGCCAGCAGCCGATCGACAGGGGGAGACGAGCAGTACTTC
- | TRBJ2-2 | - | TRBV19 | CASSINQAGELFF | TGTGCCAGTAGTATAAACCAGGCCGGGGAGCTGTTTTTT
- | TRBJ2-1 | - | TRBV5-1 | CASSLVRNEQFF | TGCGCCAGCAGCCTTGTACGAAATGAGCAGTTCTTC
- | TRBJ1-1 | - | TRBV5-4 | CASSLECDSTEAFF | TGTGCCAGCAGCTTGGAATGTGACAGCACTGAAGCTTTCTTT